Listed below are T cell receptor beta chains from one sample, sequenced in a study of T cells after somatic rescue of genetic block. TCRdb keeps only in-frame clones here, not all; method: immunoSEQ multiplex PCR. The sample holds tens of thousands of clones, just over 90% seen once. What was sequenced was peripheral blood mononuclear cells (PBMCs). Receptors originate from a man aged 25-45 years. Each CDR3 is given with its conserved first and last residue. Each record gives: CDR3 DNA, CDR3 protein, J gene, D gene, V gene. D genes are given only for firm matches.

TGTGCCAGCAGCTCTGGACAGGGCCAAGAGACCCAGTACTTC | CASSSGQGQETQYF | TRBJ2-5 | TRBD1 | TRBV7-9
TGTGCCAGCAGGACCAGCCTATCCTACGAGCAGTACTTC | CASRTSLSYEQYF | TRBJ2-7 | NA | TRBV2
TGTGCCAGCTCACCCCCGGGGCTAGCGGGAATAAATGAGCAGTTCTTC | CASSPPGLAGINEQFF | TRBJ2-1 | TRBD2 | TRBV18
TGTGCCAGCTCACGTGGACAGGGGGTTTACGAGCAGTACTTC | CASSRGQGVYEQYF | TRBJ2-7 | TRBD1 | TRBV18
TGCGCCAGCAGCCAAGAGGAAGGGAGGGGTGAGCAGTTCTTC | CASSQEEGRGEQFF | TRBJ2-1 | TRBD2 | TRBV4-3
TGTGCCAGTAGTCTGGCGGTCTCCTACAATGAGCAGTTCTTC | CASSLAVSYNEQFF | TRBJ2-1 | NA | TRBV19
TGTGCCAGCACCCTGGACAGGGGGTCTGAAAAACTGTTTTTT | CASTLDRGSEKLFF | TRBJ1-4 | TRBD1 | TRBV7-2
TGTGCCAGCAGCGCTTCAGGACAGTTCCAAGAGACCCAGTACTTC | CASSASGQFQETQYF | TRBJ2-5 | NA | TRBV2
TGTGCCAGCAGCTTGGTTGTACCCTACGAGCAGTACTTC | CASSLVVPYEQYF | TRBJ2-7 | NA | TRBV5-5
TGTGCCAGCAGGCAGGGGAAAGGCGAGCAGTACTTC | CASRQGKGEQYF | TRBJ2-7 | NA | TRBV6-5